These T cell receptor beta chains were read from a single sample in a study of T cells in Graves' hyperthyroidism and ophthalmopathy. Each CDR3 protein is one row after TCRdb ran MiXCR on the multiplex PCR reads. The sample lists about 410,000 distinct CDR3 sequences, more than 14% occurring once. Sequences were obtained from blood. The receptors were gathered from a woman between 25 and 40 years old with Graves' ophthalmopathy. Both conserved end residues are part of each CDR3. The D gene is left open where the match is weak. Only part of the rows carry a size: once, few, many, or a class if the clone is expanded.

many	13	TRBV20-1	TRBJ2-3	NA	CSARYLATDTQYF	TGCAGTGCTAGGTACCTAGCTACAGATACGCAGTATTTT
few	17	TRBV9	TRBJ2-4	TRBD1	CASSPLGTALAKNIQYF	TGTGCCAGCAGCCCCCTAGGGACAGCCCTAGCCAAAAACATTCAGTACTTC
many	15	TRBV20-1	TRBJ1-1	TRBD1	CSAQDRGRLNTEAFF	TGCAGTGCTCAAGACAGGGGAAGGTTGAACACTGAAGCTTTCTTT
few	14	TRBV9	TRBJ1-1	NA	CASSVMDMNTEAFF	TGTGCCAGCAGCGTAATGGATATGAACACTGAAGCTTTCTTT
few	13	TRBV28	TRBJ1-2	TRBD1	CASSLLGTGAGTF	TGTGCCAGCAGTTTACTAGGGACAGGGGCGGGGACCTTC
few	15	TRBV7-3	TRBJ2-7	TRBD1	CASSSEPGTGSEQYF	TGTGCCAGCAGCTCGGAACCTGGGACAGGGTCCGAGCAGTACTTC
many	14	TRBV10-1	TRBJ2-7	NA	CASSPGTPKYEQYF	TGCGCCAGCAGTCCCGGGACACCGAAATACGAGCAGTACTTC
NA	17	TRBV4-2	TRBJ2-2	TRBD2	CASSRSSGGQNTGELFF	TGTGCCAGCAGCCGGTCTAGCGGGGGCCAGAACACCGGGGAGCTGTTTTTT
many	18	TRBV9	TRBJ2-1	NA	CASSNSPQASNGYNEQFF	TGTGCCAGCAGCAATTCCCCACAGGCTAGTAATGGTTACAATGAGCAGTTCTTC
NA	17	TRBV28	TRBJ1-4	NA	CASSLRTAKETNEKLFF	TGTGCCAGCAGTTTAAGGACGGCGAAAGAAACTAATGAAAAACTGTTTTTT
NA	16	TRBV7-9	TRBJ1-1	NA	CASSLAGGLILTEAFF	TGTGCCAGCAGCTTAGCGGGAGGGTTGATTTTGACTGAAGCTTTCTTT
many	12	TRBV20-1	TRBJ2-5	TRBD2	CSAQSGGETQYF	TGCAGTGCTCAAAGCGGGGGTGAGACCCAGTACTTC
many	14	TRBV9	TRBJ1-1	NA	CASSPRRDGTEAFF	TGTGCCAGCAGCCCGCGCAGGGATGGCACTGAAGCTTTCTTT
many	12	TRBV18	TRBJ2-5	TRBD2	CASGLGQETQYF	TGTGCCAGCGGACTAGGGCAAGAGACCCAGTACTTC
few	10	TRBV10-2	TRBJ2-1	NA	CASSSNEQFF	TGCGCCAGCAGTTCCAATGAGCAGTTCTTC
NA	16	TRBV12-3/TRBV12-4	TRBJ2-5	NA	CASSHQTGPAVKTQYF	TGTGCCAGCAGTCATCAAACAGGGCCCGCCGTGAAGACCCAGTACTTC
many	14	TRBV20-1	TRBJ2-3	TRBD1	CSARPGQSPDTQYF	TGCAGTGCTAGGCCGGGACAGTCCCCAGATACGCAGTATTTT
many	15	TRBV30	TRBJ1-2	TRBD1	CAWSPTGGYNYGYTF	TGTGCCTGGAGTCCTACAGGGGGGTATAACTATGGCTACACCTTC
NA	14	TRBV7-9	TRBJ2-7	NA	CASSLAGPAYEQYF	TGTGCCAGCAGCTTAGCTGGGCCAGCCTACGAGCAGTACTTC
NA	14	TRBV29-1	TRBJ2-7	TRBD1	CSVSWVTGPHEQYF	TGCAGCGTTTCATGGGTGACAGGGCCCCACGAGCAGTACTTC
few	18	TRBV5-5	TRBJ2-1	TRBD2	CASSLAGGAPSSYNEQFF	TGTGCCAGCAGCTTGGCGGGGGGGGCCCCAAGCTCCTACAATGAGCAGTTCTTC
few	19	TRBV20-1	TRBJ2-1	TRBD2	CSARDSTSGGASSRNEQFF	TGCAGTGCTAGAGATAGTACTAGCGGGGGGGCCTCGTCCCGCAATGAGCAGTTCTTC